The source of this T cell receptor beta chain is a study of Tregs in tolerant kidney transplant recipients. Between the trimmed V and J ends, which lost 1 base and 3 bases, there was a span of 9 bases. In germline, CDR1 is GTSNPN, CDR2 SVGIG (reference sequence). The CDR3 has 13 residues. Method: immunoSEQ multiplex PCR; TCRdb's copy keeps in-frame clones and lacks some. The sample shows about 77,000 clones, approximately 98% of them seen only once. The material sequenced was CD4+ T cells from blood, taken before the transplant. The sequence came from a human donor who received a combined kidney and bone marrow transplant. The V gene is TRBV30, the J gene TRBJ2-5; TRBD2 is a possible D gene (6 bases). The CDR3: CAWSGGVEETQYF. For the CDR3, the DNA is TGTGCCTGGAGTGGGGGGGTTGAAGAGACCCAGTACTTC.